This is a list of T cell receptor beta chains from one sample in a study of T cells in Graves' hyperthyroidism and ophthalmopathy. TCRdb used MiXCR to reprocess the multiplex PCR reads, holding one entry per CDR3 protein. The table lists 500,000 to 600,000 distinct CDR3 sequences, about 45% of them singletons. The sample taken for sequencing was peripheral blood or thyroid tissue (not recorded which). The origin of the receptors is a woman in her late teens or twenties with Graves' hyperthyroidism. Both conserved end residues are part of each CDR3. A D gene is named only where the DNA matches it firmly. Clone size is given for some rows only: seen once, a few or many times, or a class if the clone is expanded.

clone_size,j_call,cdr3_length,v_call,d_call,cdr3_nt,cdr3_aa
few,TRBJ2-5,12,TRBV10-3,-,TGTGCCATCAGTGAGTCCAATGAGACCCAGTACTTC,CAISESNETQYF
-,TRBJ2-7,14,TRBV24-1,TRBD1,TGTGCCACCAGTTCTAGGACAGGGATTTACGAGCAGTACTTC,CATSSRTGIYEQYF
once,TRBJ1-2,15,TRBV29-1,-,TGCAGCGTCGCCGGGACTAGCGGAGGCAACTATGGCTACACCTTC,CSVAGTSGGNYGYTF
many,TRBJ1-2,14,TRBV29-1,-,TGCAGCGTCGCCAGTTCAGAGGCCAGGGGCGGCTACACCTTC,CSVASSEARGGYTF
-,TRBJ1-1,14,TRBV29-1,TRBD1,TGCAGCGTTGATATTGGGACAGCAAACACTGAAGCTTTCTTT,CSVDIGTANTEAFF
few,TRBJ1-5,17,TRBV30,-,TGTGCCTGGAGTGCCCCCACAATGATAGGTTGGAATCAGCCCCAGCATTTT,CAWSAPTMIGWNQPQHF
many,TRBJ1-2,13,TRBV20-1,TRBD1,TGCAGTGCCTTAACAGGGGGCGCGGCTGGCTACACCTTC,CSALTGGAAGYTF
many,TRBJ1-2,12,TRBV12-3/TRBV12-4,-,TGTGCCAGCAGCCCCGACAGGTCTGGCTACACCTTC,CASSPDRSGYTF
many,TRBJ1-6,16,TRBV12-3/TRBV12-4,-,TGTGCCAGCAGTTTCTCTATAGTCAGGGGTGGTTCACCCCTCCACTTT,CASSFSIVRGGSPLHF
many,TRBJ2-2,14,TRBV5-1,-,TGCGCCAGCAGCTTGGGGATCAACACCGGGGAGCTGTTTTTT,CASSLGINTGELFF
-,TRBJ1-2,14,TRBV20-1,-,TGCAGTGCTAGCTTGGGGCAAGCTAACTATGGCTACACCTTC,CSASLGQANYGYTF
many,TRBJ2-7,14,TRBV5-1,-,TGCGCCAGCAGCCGGGACCCGAGCTCCTACGAGCAGTACTTC,CASSRDPSSYEQYF
-,TRBJ2-5,17,TRBV9,TRBD2,TGTGCCAGCAGTCCTCGACTAGCTTTAGTTGGCGGGGAGACCCAGTACTTC,CASSPRLALVGGETQYF
few,TRBJ2-2,12,TRBV6-2/TRBV6-3,-,TGTGCCAGCAGTTACCCATACGGGGAGCTGTTTTTT,CASSYPYGELFF
many,TRBJ2-5,14,TRBV20-1,-,TGCAGTGCTAGAGGGACAGAGTACCAAGAGACCCAGTACTTC,CSARGTEYQETQYF
few,TRBJ2-3,14,TRBV9,-,TGTGCCAGCAGCGTAGGGGACCACTCAGATACGCAGTATTTT,CASSVGDHSDTQYF
-,TRBJ2-5,16,TRBV20-1,TRBD2,TGCAGTGCTAGAGATCCACTAGCGGGAGGCGTGGAGACCCAGTACTTC,CSARDPLAGGVETQYF
-,TRBJ1-1,13,TRBV29-1,TRBD1,TGCAGTCAAGGGAGGGGGCGGGTCACTGAAGCTCTCTTT,CSQGRGRVTEALF
few,TRBJ2-3,16,TRBV10-1,TRBD2,TGCGCCAGCAGTGGGACTAGCGGGGCCCTCACAGATACGCAGTATTTT,CASSGTSGALTDTQYF
many,TRBJ2-5,13,TRBV12-3/TRBV12-4,-,TGTGCCAGCAGGAGGGGAACCCAAGAGACCCAGTACTTC,CASRRGTQETQYF
many,TRBJ2-2,14,TRBV4-3,TRBD1,TGCGCCAGCAGCCAAGAGGACAGGACCGGGGAGCTGTTTTTT,CASSQEDRTGELFF
-,TRBJ2-7,16,TRBV7-6,TRBD1,TGTGCCAGCTCACTTGTAGGTGGGACAGATACCTACGAGCAGTGCTTC,CASSLVGGTDTYEQCF
once,TRBJ1-1,14,TRBV20-1,TRBD1,TGCAGTGCTGAAAGACAGGGGGCTAGCACTGAAGCTTTCTTT,CSAERQGASTEAFF
-,TRBJ2-5,16,TRBV7-9,TRBD2,TGTGCCAGCAGCCCCAATTTCGGGGCGGGAGGGGAGACCCAGTACTTC,CASSPNFGAGGETQYF
-,TRBJ2-3,15,TRBV24-1,-,TGTGCCACCAGTGATGCGGGTTCGAGCACAGATACGCAGTATTTT,CATSDAGSSTDTQYF
many,TRBJ1-5,14,TRBV12-3/TRBV12-4,-,TGTGCCAGCAGTTTCCGGGCGGGGAATCAGCCCCAGCATTTT,CASSFRAGNQPQHF
few,TRBJ2-1,12,TRBV7-3,-,TGTGCCAGCAGCCCGGGACATAATGAGCAGTTCTTC,CASSPGHNEQFF
many,TRBJ2-7,11,TRBV6-5,-,TGTGCCAGCGGGCATCGTGGCGAGCAGTACTTC,CASGHRGEQYF
-,TRBJ2-1,14,TRBV6-4,-,TGTGCCAGCAGTCTTCGGCCCGAAGGCGATGAGCAGTTCTTC,CASSLRPEGDEQFF
-,TRBJ1-5,13,TRBV29-1,-,TGCAGTGGTCAGACATATAGCAATCAGCCCCAGCATTTT,CSGQTYSNQPQHF
-,TRBJ1-4,16,TRBV5-1,TRBD1,TGCGCCAGCAGCTTGGGGGGACAGGGCGGTAATGAAAAACTGTTTTTT,CASSLGGQGGNEKLFF
-,TRBJ2-5,11,TRBV12-3/TRBV12-4,-,TGTGCCAGCAGTGTTGGGTTGACCCAGTACTTC,CASSVGLTQYF
-,TRBJ2-5,15,TRBV6-4,-,TGTGCCAGCAGTGAAGAGGCCGGAAACCAAGAGACCCAGTACTTC,CASSEEAGNQETQYF
many,TRBJ2-5,15,TRBV14,-,TGTGCCAGCAGCCAAGTTCTGGGGGCGTTGAAGACCCAGTACTTC,CASSQVLGALKTQYF
-,TRBJ2-1,15,TRBV7-8,TRBD1,TGTGCCAGCAGCTCCCCGGGACAGGGGGTATGGGAGCAGTTCTTC,CASSSPGQGVWEQFF
many,TRBJ1-5,13,TRBV7-3,TRBD1,TGTGCCAGCAGCGAGGGGGCCGGGGAGCCCCAGCATTTT,CASSEGAGEPQHF
-,TRBJ1-2,14,TRBV20-1,TRBD1,TGCAGTGCTAGAGTTGGACAGGAAACCTCTGGCTACACCTTC,CSARVGQETSGYTF
many,TRBJ1-2,11,TRBV20-1,-,TGCAGTGCTACCGGTCCGCTGGGCTACACCTTC,CSATGPLGYTF
many,TRBJ1-2,15,TRBV12-3/TRBV12-4,TRBD1,TGTGCCAGCAGTTTCTCAACAGGGGTCAACTATGGCTACACCTTC,CASSFSTGVNYGYTF
-,TRBJ1-2,10,TRBV29-1,TRBD1,TGCAGCGGCAGGACAGGAGGCTACACCTTC,CSGRTGGYTF
-,TRBJ1-4,16,TRBV11-2,TRBD1,TGTGCCAGCAGCCTGAGACAGGGGCGTGGTGGTGAAAAACTGTTTTTT,CASSLRQGRGGEKLFF
-,TRBJ2-7,16,TRBV5-1,TRBD1,TGCGCCAGCAGCTCTACTCCCGGGACAGAGGCCTACGAGCAGTACTTC,CASSSTPGTEAYEQYF